The 27 T cell receptor beta chains listed next were all sequenced from one sample in a study of a mutant IDH1 vaccine in newly diagnosed glioma (dated by TCRdb to the early 2020s). The time point label, as the study defines it: week 11, during vaccination. Every vaccine dose consisted of 300 ug of a 20-mer mutant IDH1 peptide in Montanide, administered subcutaneously together with topical imiquimod. These receptors are not linked to any known antigen. Receptor libraries were prepared by the immunoSEQ multiplex PCR assay. The table comes from immuneACCESS by way of TCRdb, which keeps in-frame sequences with V and J called. Part of the clones is missing from these tables; in studies checked, under half for an unresolved V gene and the rest for unknown reasons. Present in this sample are around 30,000 clones, 90% of which were seen just once. 20% to 25% of the sample goes to the ten largest clones.

Sequencing was performed on PBMCs, taken from a glioma patient whose treatment included an IDH1 peptide vaccine. Every receptor here comes from a young man with glioma.

The genes are TRBV6-5 and TRBJ2-3; a weak D match, TRBD2 (6 bases). Trimming removed 7 bases at V and 1 base at J, with 15 bases between. The CDR3 loop spans 15 amino acids. CDR1 and CDR2 (germline): MNHEY, SVGAGI. The CDR3 DNA reads as TGTGCCAGCACCCCGGCGCGGGGCCGCACAGATACGCAGTATTTT. This codes for CASTPARGRTDTQYF.

The rearrangement joins TRBV29-1 to TRBJ1-2; weak D call: TRBD1 (6 bases). CDR1 is SQVTM and CDR2 is ANQGSEA in the germline V gene. This CDR3 comprises 12 residues. The V gene lost 4 bases and the J gene lost 7 bases, with 13 bases spanning the gap. The CDR3 loop reads CSVVQGLGGYTF. The CDR3, as DNA: TGCAGCGTTGTACAGGGCCTCGGTGGCTACACCTTC. Filled out from reference TRBV29-1 and TRBJ1-2, the complete variable domain reads SAVISQKPSRDICQRGTSLTIQCQVDSQVTMMFWYRQQPGQSLTLIATANQGSEATYESGFVIDKFPISRPNLTFSTLTVSNMSPEDSSIYLCSVVQGLGGYTFGSGTRLTVV.

The chain carries TRBV29-1 and TRBJ2-3; D call uncertain. V lost 6 bases to trimming and J lost 1 base, with 11 bases between them. The CDR3 contains 13 residues. Germline V CDR1 and CDR2: SQVTM, ANQGSEA. CDR3 nucleotides: TGCAGCGTAGATAGAGGTGGCACAGATACGCAGTATTTT. Translation: CSVDRGGTDTQYF.

The chain links TRBV29-1 to TRBJ2-3, with 11 bases aligning to TRBD2. V was pared by 4 bases and J by 0 bases, with 0 bases of the junction left unmatched. The CDR3 has 14 amino acids. Germline CDR1 is SQVTM and CDR2 is ANQGSEA. CDR3 in DNA: TGCAGCGTTGGGACTAGCGGGAGCACAGATACGCAGTATTTT. Translated, it gives CSVGTSGSTDTQYF.

The chain recombines TRBV6-5 with TRBJ2-7, with 11 nucleotides matching TRBD1. This CDR3 region has 15 residues. V shed 9 bases, J shed 1 base, and the junction held 8 bases outside the gene matches. From germline, CDR1 is MNHEY and CDR2 SVGAGI. CDR3 sequence: CASSYGTGGSYEQYF. DNA of the CDR3: TGTGCCAGTTCCTACGGGACAGGGGGTTCCTACGAGCAGTACTTC.

This clone has just a few counts. J is TRBJ2-2 and V is TRBV6-4; no clear D gene. CDR3 length: 13 amino acids. Trimming pared 9 bases from V and 6 bases from J, leaving 14 bases between. Per germline, CDR1 MRHNA and CDR2 SNTAGT. The CDR3 sequence: CASQASGAGELFF. DNA of the CDR3: TGTGCCAGTCAGGCGTCCGGAGCCGGGGAGCTGTTTTTT.

The chain links TRBV18 to TRBJ2-7; D possibly matches TRBD1 or TRBD2 (5 bases each). The CDR3 runs 16 residues. Trimming took 5 bases from V and 6 from J, leaving 23 bases between them. The germline gives CDR1 KGHSH, CDR2 LQKENI. CDR3 in DNA: TGTGCCAGCTCATTAAATGGACTGGGGGTAGGGGTCGAGCAGTACTTC. Encoded protein: CASSLNGLGVGVEQYF.

This chain connects TRBV29-1 to TRBJ1-3, with D tentatively TRBD1 (5 bases). CDR3 size: 15 residues. The germline V and J ends were trimmed by 5 bases and 4 bases, with 18 bases remaining between them. Looked up from germline, CDR1 is SQVTM and CDR2 is ANQGSEA. CDR3 DNA: TGCAGCGTTACCATGACAGCACTGGGAGGAAACACCATATATTTT. This codes for CSVTMTALGGNTIYF. The full variable domain, its missing parts supplied by reference TRBV29-1 and TRBJ1-3, is SAVISQKPSRDICQRGTSLTIQCQVDSQVTMMFWYRQQPGQSLTLIATANQGSEATYESGFVIDKFPISRPNLTFSTLTVSNMSPEDSSIYLCSVTMTALGGNTIYFGEGSWLTVV.

This clone was recorded once. J is TRBJ2-7 and V is TRBV5-1; weak D call: TRBD1 (6 bases). Trimming left V 3 bases short and J 5 bases short, with 18 bases between. CDR3 length: 15 residues. Per the germline V gene, CDR1 is SGHRS and CDR2 is YFSETQ. The CDR3 sequence: CASSWAHRDFDEQYF. In nucleotides, the CDR3 is TGCGCCAGCAGCTGGGCTCACAGGGATTTCGACGAGCAGTACTTC.

V gene TRBV27 combines with J gene TRBJ1-5; the match to TRBD1 covers 8 bases. J was trimmed by 7 bases and V by 6 bases; bases with no gene match: 8. This CDR3 region has 14 residues. Germline CDR1 MNHEY, CDR2 SMNVEV (reference sequence). This CDR3 reads CASRYQGAGQPQHF. The CDR3 DNA follows: TGTGCCAGCAGATACCAGGGGGCAGGGCAGCCCCAGCATTTT.

The chain recombines TRBV19 with TRBJ2-4; 9 positions agree with TRBD2. J lost 0 bases, V lost 1 base, and 4 bases had no gene match. This CDR3 spans 17 amino acids. Per germline, CDR1 LNHDA and CDR2 SQIVND (reference sequence). The CDR3 region has the DNA TGTGCCAGTAGTATAGCCCTAGCGGGACTAGCCAAAAACATTCAGTACTTC. Amino acid sequence: CASSIALAGLAKNIQYF.

The gene calls are TRBV20-1 and TRBJ2-1; D call uncertain. This CDR3 contains 11 residues. The V end lost 6 bases, the J end lost 11 bases, and 14 bases lay between the germline ends. Germline CDR1 DFQATT, CDR2 SNEGSKA (reference sequence). CDR3 sequence reads: CSASEAEKQFF. CDR3 nucleotide sequence: TGCAGTGCGTCCGAGGCAGAGAAGCAGTTCTTC.

CDR3 protein: CASRTANTEAFF. CDR3 nucleotide sequence: TGCGCCAGCAGGACCGCGAACACTGAAGCTTTCTTT. The rearrangement links TRBV5-1 to TRBJ1-1; unclear D gene. The germline gives CDR1 SGHRS, CDR2 YFSETQ. Trimming took off 5 bases at V and 1 base at J, with 6 bases between the two ends. The CDR3 sequence is 12 residues long.

The chain carries TRBV4-2 and TRBJ2-1, with TRBD2 matching over 10 bases. The V gene end was trimmed by 1 base and the J gene end by 8 bases; junction bases not matched to a gene: 11. CDR1 is LGHNA and CDR2 is YNFKEQ in the germline V gene. The CDR3 runs to 17 residues. Here the CDR3 reads CASSQGGGGTSAHEQFF. For the CDR3, the DNA is TGTGCCAGCAGCCAAGGGGGCGGCGGGACTAGCGCCCATGAGCAGTTCTTC.

The rearrangement joins TRBV25-1 to TRBJ2-1; TRBD2 matches at 8 bases. Looked up from germline, CDR1 is MGHDK and CDR2 is SYGVNS. Trimming cost V 4 bases and J 2 bases; bases outside gene matches: 1. This CDR3 comprises 14 residues. The CDR3 region is CASSALAAYNEQFF. In DNA, the CDR3 is TGTGCCAGCAGTGCACTAGCGGCCTACAATGAGCAGTTCTTC.

The DNA of the CDR3 is TGTGCCAGCAGTCGGACAGCTTATAATGAAAAACTGTTTTTT. This encodes CASSRTAYNEKLFF. The V gene is TRBV6-5, the J gene TRBJ1-4; weak D call: TRBD1 (6 bases). The CDR3 runs 14 residues. Germline CDR1 and CDR2: MNHEY and SVGAGI. Trimming removed 5 bases at V and 4 bases at J, with 11 bases between.

This clone was seen only once. J is TRBJ2-1 and V is TRBV5-4; D perhaps matches TRBD2 (5 bases). V was trimmed by 6 bases and J by 5 bases, leaving 21 bases between them. The CDR3 sequence is 16 residues long. The V gene's germline CDR1 is SGHNT and CDR2 YYREEE (reference sequence). The chain's CDR3 is CASTEHPLASNNEQFF. The CDR3 DNA reads as TGTGCCAGCACCGAACACCCTTTGGCTAGCAACAATGAGCAGTTCTTC.

The chain uses TRBV6-5 and TRBJ1-6; tentative D call: TRBD1 (6 bases). The germline V gene encodes CDR1 MNHEY and CDR2 SVGAGI. Trimming stripped 8 bases from V and 10 bases from J, with 12 bases between. The CDR3 covers 12 residues. The CDR3 DNA reads TGTGCCAGCGGGGGGCGGGACTCACCCCTCCACTTT. Translation gives CASGGRDSPLHF.

V usage is TRBV6-5 and J usage is TRBJ1-4, with a weak D call TRBD1 (5 bases). Between the trimmed V and J ends, which lost 6 bases and 7 bases, there was a span of 12 bases. This CDR3 comprises 13 residues. CDR1 and CDR2 (germline): MNHEY, SVGAGI. CDR3 DNA: TGTGCCAGCAGCCCCCGGGGGAGTGAAAAACTGTTTTTT. This gives the protein CASSPRGSEKLFF.

The chain has TRBV9 and TRBJ2-1; D uncertain. The CDR3 covers 15 residues. Germline lookup yields CDR1 SGDLS and CDR2 YYNGEE. V dropped 2 bases and J dropped 9 bases, with 18 bases sitting between them. The chain's CDR3 is CASSVTPVPVGEQFF. The CDR3 coding sequence is TGTGCCAGCAGCGTCACCCCCGTCCCGGTGGGTGAGCAGTTCTTC.

The V and J genes are TRBV29-1 and TRBJ2-1; D gene ambiguous. The germline gives CDR1 SQVTM, CDR2 ANQGSEA. The CDR3 runs to 15 residues. The V end was cut by 1 base, the J end by 7 bases, with 17 bases between. The CDR3 loop reads CSVEGPVRSTNEQFF. The CDR3 DNA follows: TGCAGCGTTGAAGGCCCGGTTCGTAGTACAAATGAGCAGTTCTTC.

As regards this clone: The junction and the germline gene differ at one end; a read error may be behind it. V usage is TRBV11-2 and J usage is TRBJ2-5, with 11 bases matching TRBD2. CDR1 is SGHAT and CDR2 is FQNNGV in the germline V gene. This CDR3 has 15 residues. Here the CDR3 DNA reads TGTGCCAGCACCTTACTAGCGGGAGCCCAAGAGACCCAGTACTTC. Amino acids: CASTLLAGAQETQYF.

V gene TRBV13 combines with J gene TRBJ2-7; 8 positions match TRBD1. The CDR3 has 15 amino acids. Losses at the gene ends were 5 bases for V and 3 bases for J; bases not matched to a gene: 9. Germline CDR1 and CDR2: PRHDT and FYEKMQ (reference sequence). DNA of the CDR3: TGTGCCAGCAGCGTACGACAGGGGTCCTTCTACGAGCAGTACTTC. This translates into CASSVRQGSFYEQYF.

This clone showed up just a few times. This rearrangement joins TRBV2 to TRBJ1-6; D possibly corresponds to TRBD1 (5 bases). The CDR3 loop spans 13 amino acids. The V and J ends lost 4 bases and 7 bases respectively, with 8 bases between them. Germline CDR1 is SNHLY and CDR2 is FYNNEI. CDR3 nucleotides: TGTGCCAGCAGTGGGGAGGGGAATTCACCCCTCCACTTT. Translating gives CASSGEGNSPLHF.

The genes are TRBV7-9 and TRBJ2-7; D is tentatively TRBD1 or TRBD2 (6 bases each). CDR1 and CDR2 from the germline V gene are SEHNR and FQNEAQ (reference sequence). The CDR3 spans 12 residues. V was cut by 3 bases and J by 6 bases, with 9 bases left in between. The DNA of the CDR3 is TGTGCCAGCAGCTTTCGGGGGCGCGAGCAGTACTTC. As protein: CASSFRGREQYF.

The chain recombines TRBV25-1 with TRBJ1-2; a possible D gene is TRBD1 (5 bases). Germline V gene data show CDR1 as MGHDK and CDR2 as SYGVNS. V lost 4 bases to trimming and J lost 4 bases, with 10 bases between them. The CDR3 runs 13 residues. This chain's CDR3 is CASSGPGGYGYTF. In DNA, the CDR3 is TGTGCCAGCAGTGGCCCGGGGGGCTATGGCTACACCTTC.

This chain uses TRBV6-1 with TRBJ1-4; the D is unclear. The germline CDR1 and CDR2 sequences are MNHNS and SASEGT. V lost 6 bases, J lost 8 bases, and 10 bases lay in between. The CDR3 is made up of 12 amino acids. CDR3 coding DNA: TGTGCCAGCAGACGTGCTGGGGAAAAACTGTTTTTT. This gives the protein CASRRAGEKLFF.